This T cell receptor (beta chain) was retrieved from a study of beta chain features in type 1 diabetes. Turning to the study itself: Examined across all samples were about 110,000,000 sorted cells.

Study-wide results and caveats: There was a possibility that cDNA sequencing over-represented cells with high TCR expression.

Since all of the isolated RNA was reverse transcribed, expressed TCRB transcripts were what got sequenced. Clones were read by immunoSEQ multiplex PCR, and TCRdb kept only the in-frame ones, dropping some. The sample carries a few hundred thousand clones, about 10% recorded once. The germline gives CDR1 DFQATT, CDR2 SNEGSKA (reference sequence). The CDR3 sequence is 11 residues long. Trimming shortened V by 3 bases and J by 4 bases, and 6 bases separated the two germline ends. Remarks on this clone: Its specificity is not known.

The chain combines TRBV20-1 with TRBJ1-2; no reliable D call. Sequenced: naive CD4+ T cells from blood. The TCR sequence derives from a woman aged 18 to 35 in good health. The CDR3 DNA reads as TGCAGTGCTAGTCAGTCCTATGGCTACACCTTC. This encodes CSASQSYGYTF.